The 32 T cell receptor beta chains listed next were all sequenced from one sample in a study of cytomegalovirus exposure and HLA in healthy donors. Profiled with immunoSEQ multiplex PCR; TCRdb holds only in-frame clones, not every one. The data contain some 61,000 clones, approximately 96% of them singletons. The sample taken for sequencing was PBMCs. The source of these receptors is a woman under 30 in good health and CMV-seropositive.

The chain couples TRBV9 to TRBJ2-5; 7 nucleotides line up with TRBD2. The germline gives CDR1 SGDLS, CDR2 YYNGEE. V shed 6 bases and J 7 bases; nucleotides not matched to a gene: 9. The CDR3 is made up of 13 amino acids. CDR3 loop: CASTSEREGTQYF. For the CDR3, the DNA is TGTGCCAGCACCTCCGAGCGGGAAGGGACCCAGTACTTC.

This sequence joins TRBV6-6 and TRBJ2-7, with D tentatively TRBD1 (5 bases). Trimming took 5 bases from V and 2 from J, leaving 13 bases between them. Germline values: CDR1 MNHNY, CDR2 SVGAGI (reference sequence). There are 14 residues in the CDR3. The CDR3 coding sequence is TGTGCCAGCAGTCCCCCGGACACCACCTACGAGCAGTACTTC. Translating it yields CASSPPDTTYEQYF.

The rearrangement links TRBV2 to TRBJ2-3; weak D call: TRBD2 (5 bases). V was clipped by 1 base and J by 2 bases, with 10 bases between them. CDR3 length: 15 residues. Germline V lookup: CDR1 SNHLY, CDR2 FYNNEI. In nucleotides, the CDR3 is TGTGCCAGCAGTGAAGAAGCGGAAATCACAGATACGCAGTATTTT. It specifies CASSEEAEITDTQYF.

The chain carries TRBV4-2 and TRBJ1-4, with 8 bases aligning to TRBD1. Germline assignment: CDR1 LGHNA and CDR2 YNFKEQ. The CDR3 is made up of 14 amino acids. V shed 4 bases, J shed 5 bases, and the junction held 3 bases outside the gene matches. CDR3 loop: CASSPGQGNEKLFF. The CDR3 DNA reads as TGTGCCAGCAGCCCTGGACAGGGAAATGAAAAACTGTTTTTT.

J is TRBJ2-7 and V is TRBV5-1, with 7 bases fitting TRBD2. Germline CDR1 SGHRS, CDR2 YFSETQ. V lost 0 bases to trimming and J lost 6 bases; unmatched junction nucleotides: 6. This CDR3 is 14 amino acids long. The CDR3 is CASSLVREGREQYF. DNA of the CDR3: TGCGCCAGCAGCTTGGTCAGGGAGGGCCGCGAGCAGTACTTC. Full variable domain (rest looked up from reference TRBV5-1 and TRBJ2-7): KAGVTQTPRYLIKTRGQQVTLSCSPISGHRSVSWYQQTPGQGLQFLFEYFSETQRNKGNFPGRFSGRQFSNSRSEMNVSTLELGDSALYLCASSLVREGREQYFGPGTRLTVT.

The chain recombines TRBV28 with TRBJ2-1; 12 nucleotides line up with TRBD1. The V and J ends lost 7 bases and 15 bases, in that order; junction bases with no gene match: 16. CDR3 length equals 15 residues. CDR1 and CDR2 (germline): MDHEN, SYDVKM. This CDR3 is CASTPGQGAPLGGFF. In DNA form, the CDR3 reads TGTGCCAGCACCCCGGGACAGGGGGCTCCCCTTGGCGGGTTCTTC.

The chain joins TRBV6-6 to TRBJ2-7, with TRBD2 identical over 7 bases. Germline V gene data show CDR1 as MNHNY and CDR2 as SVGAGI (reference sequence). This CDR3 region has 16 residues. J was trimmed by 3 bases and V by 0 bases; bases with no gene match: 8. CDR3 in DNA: TGTGCCAGCAGTTACTCCGGGGGAGGGGTCCTCTACGAGCAGTACTTC. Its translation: CASSYSGGGVLYEQYF.

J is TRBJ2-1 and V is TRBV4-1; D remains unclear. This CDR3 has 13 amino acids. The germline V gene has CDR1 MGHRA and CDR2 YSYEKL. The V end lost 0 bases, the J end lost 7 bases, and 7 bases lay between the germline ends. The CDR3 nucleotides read TGCGCCAGCAGCCAAGAGCGGTTTAATGAGCAGTTCTTC. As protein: CASSQERFNEQFF.

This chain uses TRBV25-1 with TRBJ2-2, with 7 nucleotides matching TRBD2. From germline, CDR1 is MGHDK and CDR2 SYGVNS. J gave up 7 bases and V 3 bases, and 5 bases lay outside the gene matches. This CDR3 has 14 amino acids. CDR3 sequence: CASSEGGSGGELFF. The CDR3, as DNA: TGTGCCAGCAGTGAGGGCGGGAGTGGCGGGGAGCTGTTTTTT.

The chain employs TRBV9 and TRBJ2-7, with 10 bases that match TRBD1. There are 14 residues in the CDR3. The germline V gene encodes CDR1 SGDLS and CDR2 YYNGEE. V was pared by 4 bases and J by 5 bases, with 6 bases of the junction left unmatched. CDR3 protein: CASSLGQGEDEQYF. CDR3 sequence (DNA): TGTGCCAGCAGCTTAGGACAGGGGGAAGACGAGCAGTACTTC.

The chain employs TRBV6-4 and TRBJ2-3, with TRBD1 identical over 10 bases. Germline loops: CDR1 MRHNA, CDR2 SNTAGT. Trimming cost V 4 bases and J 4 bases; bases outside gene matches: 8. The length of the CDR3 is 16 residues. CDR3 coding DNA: TGTGCCAGCAGTGGGATCCCGGGACAGGGGCCAGATACGCAGTATTTT. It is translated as CASSGIPGQGPDTQYF.

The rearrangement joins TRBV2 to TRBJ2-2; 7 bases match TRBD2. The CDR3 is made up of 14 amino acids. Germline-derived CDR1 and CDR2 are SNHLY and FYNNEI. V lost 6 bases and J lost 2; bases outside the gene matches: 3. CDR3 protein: CASRTSVNTGELFF. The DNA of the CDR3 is TGTGCCAGCAGAACTAGCGTTAACACCGGGGAGCTGTTTTTT.

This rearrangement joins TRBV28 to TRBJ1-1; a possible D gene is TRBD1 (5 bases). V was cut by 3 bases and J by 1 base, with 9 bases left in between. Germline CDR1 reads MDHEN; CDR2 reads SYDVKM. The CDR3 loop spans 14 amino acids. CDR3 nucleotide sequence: TGTGCCAGCAGTTTCGCAGGGAAGAACACTGAAGCTTTCTTT. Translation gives CASSFAGKNTEAFF. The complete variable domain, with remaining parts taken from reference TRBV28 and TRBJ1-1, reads DVKVTQSSRYLVKRTGEKVFLECVQDMDHENMFWYRQDPGLGLRLIYFSYDVKMKEKGDIPEGYSVSREKKERFSLILESASTNQTSMYLCASSFAGKNTEAFFGQGTRLTVV.

The CDR3 DNA sequence: TGTGCCAGTGACACAGGGACGCCCCAGCATTTT. As protein: CASDTGTPQHF. The chain combines TRBV28 with TRBJ1-5; D might be TRBD1 (6 bases). The CDR3 sequence is 11 residues long. V was shortened by 9 bases and J by 9 bases, with 12 bases between the two germline ends. Germline CDR1 and CDR2: MDHEN and SYDVKM. Looking up the rest from reference TRBV28 and TRBJ1-5 gives the full variable domain: DVKVTQSSRYLVKRTGEKVFLECVQDMDHENMFWYRQDPGLGLRLIYFSYDVKMKEKGDIPEGYSVSREKKERFSLILESASTNQTSMYLCASDTGTPQHFGDGTRLSIL.

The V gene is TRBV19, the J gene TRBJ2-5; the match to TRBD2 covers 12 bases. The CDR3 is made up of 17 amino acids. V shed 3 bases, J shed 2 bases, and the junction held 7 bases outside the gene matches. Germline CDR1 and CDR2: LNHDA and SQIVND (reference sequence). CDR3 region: CASSIRTSGAVQETQYF. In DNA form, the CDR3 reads TGTGCCAGTAGTATTAGGACTAGCGGGGCCGTACAAGAGACCCAGTACTTC.

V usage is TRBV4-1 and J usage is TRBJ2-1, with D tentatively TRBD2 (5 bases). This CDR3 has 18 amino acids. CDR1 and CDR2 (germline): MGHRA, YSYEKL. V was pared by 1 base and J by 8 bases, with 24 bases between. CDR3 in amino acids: CASSQGPRTRGISDEQFF. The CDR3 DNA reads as TGCGCCAGCAGCCAAGGACCCCGGACTCGGGGAATATCGGATGAGCAGTTCTTC.

The chain's CDR3 is CASSRQVEYGYTF. CDR3 nucleotides: TGTGCCAGCAGTAGGCAGGTTGAATATGGCTACACCTTC. The rearrangement joins TRBV27 to TRBJ1-2; D is ambiguous. Germline CDR1 MNHEY, CDR2 SMNVEV (reference sequence). The CDR3 spans 13 residues. V was cut by 5 bases and J by 5 bases, with 12 bases left in between.

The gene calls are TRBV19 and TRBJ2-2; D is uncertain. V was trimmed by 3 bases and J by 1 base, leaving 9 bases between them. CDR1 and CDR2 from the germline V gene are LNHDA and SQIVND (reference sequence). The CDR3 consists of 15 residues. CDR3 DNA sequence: TGTGCCAGTAGTATCCTTAGAGAGAACACCGGGGAGCTGTTTTTT. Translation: CASSILRENTGELFF.

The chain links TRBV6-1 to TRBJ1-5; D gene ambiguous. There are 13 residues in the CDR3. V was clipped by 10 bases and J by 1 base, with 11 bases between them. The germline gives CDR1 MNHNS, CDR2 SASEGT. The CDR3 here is CATGPGSNQPQHF. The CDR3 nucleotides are TGTGCCACAGGCCCTGGGAGCAATCAGCCCCAGCATTTT.

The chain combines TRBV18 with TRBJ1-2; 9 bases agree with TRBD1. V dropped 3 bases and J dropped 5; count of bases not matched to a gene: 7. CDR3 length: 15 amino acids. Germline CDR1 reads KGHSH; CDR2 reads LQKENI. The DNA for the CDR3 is TGTGCCAGCTCACCCAAGGACAGGGGACATTATGGCTACACCTTC. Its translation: CASSPKDRGHYGYTF.

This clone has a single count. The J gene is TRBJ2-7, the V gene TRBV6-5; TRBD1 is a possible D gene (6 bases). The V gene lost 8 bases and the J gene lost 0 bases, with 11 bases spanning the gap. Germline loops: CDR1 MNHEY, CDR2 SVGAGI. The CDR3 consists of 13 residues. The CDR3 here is CASRGQNSYEQYF. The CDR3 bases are TGTGCCAGCCGCGGACAGAACTCCTACGAGCAGTACTTC.

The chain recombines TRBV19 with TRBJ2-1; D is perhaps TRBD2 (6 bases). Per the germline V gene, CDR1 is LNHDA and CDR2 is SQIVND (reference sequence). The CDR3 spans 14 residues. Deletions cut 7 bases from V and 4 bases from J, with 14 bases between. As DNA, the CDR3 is TGTGCCAGTACGGGCGGGACGAAGTACAATGAGCAGTTCTTC. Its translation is CASTGGTKYNEQFF.

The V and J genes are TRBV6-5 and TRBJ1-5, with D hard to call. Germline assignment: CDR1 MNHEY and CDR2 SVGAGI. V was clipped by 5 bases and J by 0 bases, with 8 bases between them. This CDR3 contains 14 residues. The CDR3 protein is CASSPFNSNQPQHF. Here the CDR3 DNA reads TGTGCCAGCAGTCCCTTTAATAGCAATCAGCCCCAGCATTTT.

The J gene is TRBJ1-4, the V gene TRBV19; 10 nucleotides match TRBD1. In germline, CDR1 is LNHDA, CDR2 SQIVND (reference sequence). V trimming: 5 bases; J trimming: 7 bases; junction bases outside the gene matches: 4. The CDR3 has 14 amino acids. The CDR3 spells CASSARDRGEKLFF. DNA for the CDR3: TGTGCCAGTAGTGCCCGGGACAGGGGTGAAAAACTGTTTTTT.

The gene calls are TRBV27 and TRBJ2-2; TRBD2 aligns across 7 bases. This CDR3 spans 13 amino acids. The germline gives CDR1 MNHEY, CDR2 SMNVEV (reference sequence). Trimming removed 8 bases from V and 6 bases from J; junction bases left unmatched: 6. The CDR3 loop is CASLAEGPGELFF. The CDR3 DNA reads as TGTGCCAGCCTAGCGGAGGGTCCCGGGGAGCTGTTTTTT.

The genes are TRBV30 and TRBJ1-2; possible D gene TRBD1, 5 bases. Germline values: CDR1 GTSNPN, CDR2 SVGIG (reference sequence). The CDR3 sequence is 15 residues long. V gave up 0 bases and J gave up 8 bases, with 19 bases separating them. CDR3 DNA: TGTGCCTGGAGTGTACTGAAGGTTGCCAGGGCAGGCTACACCTTC. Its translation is CAWSVLKVARAGYTF.

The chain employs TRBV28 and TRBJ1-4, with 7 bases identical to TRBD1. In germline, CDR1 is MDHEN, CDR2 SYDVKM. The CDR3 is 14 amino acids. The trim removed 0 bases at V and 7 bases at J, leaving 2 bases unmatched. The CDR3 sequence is CASSLWDRIEKLFF. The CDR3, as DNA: TGTGCCAGCAGTTTATGGGACAGGATTGAAAAACTGTTTTTT. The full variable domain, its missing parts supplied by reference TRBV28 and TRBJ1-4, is DVKVTQSSRYLVKRTGEKVFLECVQDMDHENMFWYRQDPGLGLRLIYFSYDVKMKEKGDIPEGYSVSREKKERFSLILESASTNQTSMYLCASSLWDRIEKLFFGSGTQLSVL.

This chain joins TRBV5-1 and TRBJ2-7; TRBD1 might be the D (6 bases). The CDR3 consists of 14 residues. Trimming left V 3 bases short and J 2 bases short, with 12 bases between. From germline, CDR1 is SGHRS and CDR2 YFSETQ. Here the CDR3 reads CASSSGQPAYEQYF. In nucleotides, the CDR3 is TGCGCCAGCAGCTCGGGACAACCCGCCTACGAGCAGTACTTC.

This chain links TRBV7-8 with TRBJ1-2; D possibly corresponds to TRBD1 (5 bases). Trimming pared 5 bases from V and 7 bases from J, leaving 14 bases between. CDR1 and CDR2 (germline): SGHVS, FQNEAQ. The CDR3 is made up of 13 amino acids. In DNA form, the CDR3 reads TGTGCCAGCAGCCCAGGGTTATTTCCTGGCTACACCTTC. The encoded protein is CASSPGLFPGYTF.

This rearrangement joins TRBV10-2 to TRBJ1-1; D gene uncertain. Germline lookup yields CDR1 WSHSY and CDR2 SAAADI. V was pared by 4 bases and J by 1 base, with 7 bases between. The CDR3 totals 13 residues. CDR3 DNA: TGCGCCAGCAGTGGGCCGGGGAACACTGAAGCTTTCTTT. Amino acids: CASSGPGNTEAFF.

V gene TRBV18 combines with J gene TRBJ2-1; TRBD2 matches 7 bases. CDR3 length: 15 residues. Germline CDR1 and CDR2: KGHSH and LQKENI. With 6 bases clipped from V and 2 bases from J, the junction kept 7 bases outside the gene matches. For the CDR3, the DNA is TGTGCCAGCTCGGCCGGGACTAAGGCCTACAATGAGCAGTTCTTC. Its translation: CASSAGTKAYNEQFF.

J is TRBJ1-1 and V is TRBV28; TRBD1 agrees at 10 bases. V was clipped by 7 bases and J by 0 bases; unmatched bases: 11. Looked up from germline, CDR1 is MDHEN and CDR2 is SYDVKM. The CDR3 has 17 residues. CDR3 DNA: TGTGCCAGCATCGAATCCGGACAGGGGGGGATGAACACTGAAGCTTTCTTT. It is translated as CASIESGQGGMNTEAFF.